Sequencing of this T cell receptor beta chain was carried out in a study of blood T cells in healthy people across ages. A J-beta primer mix and a sample-barcoded 5' primer were used in a second PCR of about 7 to 12 cycles. TCRdb called the 5' RACE reads again in MiXCR, with one record for every CDR3 protein. The table has around 520,000 distinct CDR3 sequences, approximately 26% seen once. This same sample was also taken into another study, of T cells of mothers and their children. That report notes: Donors comprised three healthy Caucasian mothers plus their six children. The overlap seen between related mothers and children slightly exceeded that of unrelated pairs, though not significantly.

This TCR came from a boy younger than 10 in good health. Sequenced input: blood.

CDR3 protein: CASSWGPPGTDTQYF. The CDR3 nucleotides read TGTGCCAGCAGTTGGGGACCTCCTGGCACAGATACGCAGTATTTT. This chain connects TRBV27 to TRBJ2-3; D might be TRBD1 or TRBD2, each matching 5 bases. The V and J ends lost 4 bases and 1 base respectively, with 12 bases between them. The CDR3 spans 15 residues. The germline V gene encodes CDR1 MNHEY and CDR2 SMNVEV (reference sequence).